This T cell receptor beta chain was recovered during a study of T cells in Graves' hyperthyroidism and ophthalmopathy. Study-wide results and caveats: Most thyroid-expanded clonotypes above 0.001 were also found in blood.

RNA transcripts provided the source from which TCR beta CDR3 regions were amplified. The HTBI primer set served for first-round RT-PCR of the TCR CDR3. TCRdb re-called the multiplex PCR reads through MiXCR, storing one row per CDR3 protein. The sample holds about 530,000 distinct CDR3 sequences, 15% to 20% seen once. This clonotype was seen at least ten times. No antigen is known for it. The CDR3 length is 15 residues. V was trimmed by 4 bases and J by 0 bases, leaving 9 bases between them. The germline V gene encodes CDR1 SGHAT and CDR2 FQNNGV. This rearrangement joins TRBV11-2 to TRBJ2-2; D unresolved. The material sequenced was blood. The clonotype originates from a woman aged 18-29 years with Graves' ophthalmopathy. CDR3 sequence (DNA): TGTGCCAGCAGCTCCGACCCCGCGAACACCGGGGAGCTGTTTTTT. It codes for CASSSDPANTGELFF.